This T cell receptor beta chain is drawn from a study of shared clonotypes between healthy human individuals. TCRdb's table, derived via immunoSEQ multiplex PCR, lists solely in-frame clones and lacks some. The data hold a few million clones, with roughly 92% observed a single time. Trimming left V 3 bases short and J 0 bases short, with 11 bases between. Per the germline V gene, CDR1 is MDHEN and CDR2 is SYDVKM. The CDR3 spans 15 residues. In regard to this clone: Its antigen remains unknown.

General observations from the study: In general, naive subsets displayed greater estimated richness than memory subsets did. A reduction in generation probabilities was seen for non-shared clonotypes relative to those shared by all four donors. Between a handful of donors, naive CD4 clonotypes were shared at a level of approximately 5%.

The receptor's source is a man in his late teens or twenties in good health. The chain couples TRBV28 to TRBJ2-5, with D maybe TRBD1 (6 bases). Source material: naive CD4+ T cells sorted from blood. The subset was: CD45RA+ positively selected. The CDR3 DNA is TGTGCCAGCAGTTTTGCCAGGGGCGACCAAGAGACCCAGTACTTC. It codes for CASSFARGDQETQYF.